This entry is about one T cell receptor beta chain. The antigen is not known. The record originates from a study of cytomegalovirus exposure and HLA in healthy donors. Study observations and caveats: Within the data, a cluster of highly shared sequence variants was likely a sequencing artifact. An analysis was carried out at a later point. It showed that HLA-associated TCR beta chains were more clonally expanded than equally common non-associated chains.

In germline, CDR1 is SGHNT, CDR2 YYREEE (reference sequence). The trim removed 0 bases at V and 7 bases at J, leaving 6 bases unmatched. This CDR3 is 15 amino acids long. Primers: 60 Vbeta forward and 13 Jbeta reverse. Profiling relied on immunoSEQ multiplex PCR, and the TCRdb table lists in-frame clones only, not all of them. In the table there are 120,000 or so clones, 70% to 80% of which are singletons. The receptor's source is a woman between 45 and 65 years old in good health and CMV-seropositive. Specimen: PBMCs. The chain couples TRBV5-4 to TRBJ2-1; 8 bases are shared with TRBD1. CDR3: CASSLAARGRNEQFF. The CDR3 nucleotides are TGTGCCAGCAGCTTGGCGGCCAGGGGGCGGAATGAGCAGTTCTTC. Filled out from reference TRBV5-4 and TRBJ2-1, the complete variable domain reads ETGVTQSPTHLIKTRGQQVTLRCSSQSGHNTVSWYQQALGQGPQFIFQYYREEENGRGNFPPRFSGLQFPNYSSELNVNALELDDSALYLCASSLAARGRNEQFFGPGTRLTVL.